A single sample is the source of the 18 T cell receptor beta chains below, sequenced in a study of cytomegalovirus exposure and HLA in healthy donors (dated by TCRdb to the late 2010s). Receptor libraries were prepared by the immunoSEQ multiplex PCR assay. A mixture of 60 forward primers for TCR Vbeta segments and 13 reverse primers for TCR Jbeta segments was used in the multiplex PCR. The source is immuneACCESS, and TCRdb retained only in-frame sequences with V and J called. Part of the clones is not carried over; for the studies checked, unresolved V genes explain less than half of this, and the remainder is unexplained. The sample table holds 30,000 to 35,000 clones. Of the sample, 4.5% is held by the ten largest clones. The material sequenced was PBMCs. Source of these receptors: a woman aged 40 to 50 in good health and CMV-seropositive.

The rearrangement uses TRBV5-1 and TRBJ2-5; D possibly corresponds to TRBD1 (5 bases). This CDR3 has 15 amino acids. CDR1 and CDR2 from the germline V gene are SGHRS and YFSETQ. The V gene lost 1 base and the J gene lost 5 bases, with 15 bases spanning the gap. The CDR3 DNA sequence: TGCGCCAGCAGCTTGCAGGGAAGGGTTGAGGAGACCCAGTACTTC. Translating it yields CASSLQGRVEETQYF.

The gene calls are TRBV7-8 and TRBJ2-5, with 9 bases lining up with TRBD2. This CDR3 is 16 amino acids long. Germline V gene lookup returns CDR1 SGHVS and CDR2 FQNEAQ. V shed 1 base and J 2 bases; nucleotides not matched to a gene: 5. Here the CDR3 reads CASSLVTSGRQETQYF. DNA of the CDR3: TGTGCCAGCAGCTTAGTAACTAGCGGGCGTCAAGAGACCCAGTACTTC.

This chain connects TRBV7-9 to TRBJ2-7; D possibly corresponds to TRBD1 (6 bases). The ends were cut back, 4 bases at V and 2 bases at J, with 12 bases in the middle. The CDR3 is 14 amino acids. Germline CDR1 reads SEHNR; CDR2 reads FQNEAQ (reference sequence). CDR3 amino acids: CASSSPYRAYEQYF. In DNA, the CDR3 is TGTGCCAGCAGCTCCCCTTACAGGGCCTACGAGCAGTACTTC.

This sequence joins TRBV6-6 and TRBJ2-2; 9 bases are shared with TRBD1. This CDR3 comprises 14 residues. Germline assignment: CDR1 MNHNY and CDR2 SVGAGI (reference sequence). The V and J ends lost 8 bases and 6 bases, in that order; junction bases with no gene match: 7. CDR3 amino acids: CASERTGEAGELFF. The CDR3 DNA reads TGTGCCAGCGAAAGGACAGGGGAAGCCGGGGAGCTGTTTTTT.

The CDR3 region is CASRHRGATNEKLFF. The CDR3 DNA is TGTGCCAGCAGACACAGGGGAGCAACTAATGAAAAACTGTTTTTT. The J gene is TRBJ1-4, the V gene TRBV6-6, with 7 bases fitting TRBD1. Looked up from germline, CDR1 is MNHNY and CDR2 is SVGAGI (reference sequence). The length of the CDR3 is 15 residues. V dropped 6 bases and J dropped 0; count of bases not matched to a gene: 4.

This chain uses TRBV4-1 with TRBJ2-3; 7 bases fit TRBD1. The J segment lost 2 bases and the V segment lost 0 bases, leaving 8 bases of the junction unmatched. Germline-derived CDR1 and CDR2 are MGHRA and YSYEKL. CDR3 length: 17 residues. The CDR3 DNA is TGCGCCAGCAGCCAAGAATCGATGACAGGGAACACAGATACGCAGTATTTT. This encodes CASSQESMTGNTDTQYF.

The CDR3 DNA is TGTGCCAGTAGTCCCCGGCAGGGGGCCGAGACCCAGTACTTC. As protein: CASSPRQGAETQYF. This rearrangement joins TRBV19 to TRBJ2-5, with 8 bases lining up with TRBD1. From germline, CDR1 is LNHDA and CDR2 SQIVND (reference sequence). V lost 5 bases to trimming and J lost 5 bases; unmatched junction nucleotides: 7. This CDR3 contains 14 residues.

The CDR3 DNA reads TGTGCCAGCAGTTTAACTGGGACAGGCTCTGGAAACACCATATATTTT. Translated: CASSLTGTGSGNTIYF. The J gene is TRBJ1-3, the V gene TRBV28; 8 bases agree with TRBD1. CDR3 length equals 16 residues. V lost 2 bases to trimming and J lost 0 bases; unmatched junction nucleotides: 3. Looked up from germline, CDR1 is MDHEN and CDR2 is SYDVKM.

The chain joins TRBV19 to TRBJ2-2; a possible D gene is TRBD2 (5 bases). This CDR3 has 14 residues. Trimming removed 2 bases from V and 6 bases from J, with 10 bases in between. Germline CDR1 and CDR2: LNHDA and SQIVND (reference sequence). CDR3 DNA sequence: TGTGCCAGTAGTATAATCACTAGGCCCGGGGAGCTGTTTTTT. This encodes CASSIITRPGELFF.

The rearrangement joins TRBV27 to TRBJ2-3; 10 positions match TRBD2. Germline assignment: CDR1 MNHEY and CDR2 SMNVEV (reference sequence). CDR3 size: 14 residues. J gave up 6 bases and V 6 bases, and 6 bases lay outside the gene matches. The CDR3 DNA follows: TGTGCCAGCAGCCCTAGCGGGAGAATCGATACGCAGTATTTT. Its translation: CASSPSGRIDTQYF.

This chain uses TRBV10-3 with TRBJ2-7, with 7 bases that match TRBD2. V shed 10 bases and J 7 bases; nucleotides not matched to a gene: 10. Germline CDR1 ENHRY, CDR2 SYGVKD. This CDR3 is built from 12 residues. The CDR3 nucleotides are TGTGCCACCTCGTTGGCGGGAGATGAGCAGTACTTC. Translated, it gives CATSLAGDEQYF.

With regard to this clone: Mismatch with germline at one junction end may stem from a read error. The rearrangement joins TRBV30 to TRBJ1-1, with D maybe TRBD1 (6 bases). In germline, CDR1 is GTSNPN, CDR2 SVGIG (reference sequence). The CDR3 covers 13 residues. Written as DNA, the CDR3 is TGTGCCTGGAGTGTAGGGGGAGGGGGTGAAGATTTCTTT. Its translation: CAWSVGGGGEDFF.

The chain combines TRBV7-6 with TRBJ2-3, with 7 bases that match TRBD2. The CDR3 has 16 amino acids. Germline V gene data show CDR1 as SGHVS and CDR2 as FNYEAQ. Unmatched junction bases numbered 12, after V lost 6 bases and J lost 3 bases. As DNA, the CDR3 is TGTGCCAGCAGGCCGGATGTGGCTAGCGGAACAGATACGCAGTATTTT. Its protein is CASRPDVASGTDTQYF. The full variable domain, its missing parts supplied by reference TRBV7-6 and TRBJ2-3, is GAGVSQSPRYKVTKRGQDVALRCDPISGHVSLYWYRQALGQGPEFLTYFNYEAQQDKSGLPNDRFSAERPEGSISTLTIQRTEQRDSAMYRCASRPDVASGTDTQYFGPGTRLTVL.

V usage is TRBV7-8 and J usage is TRBJ2-1, with TRBD1 as a possible D gene (6 bases). This CDR3 contains 12 residues. Germline CDR1 is SGHVS and CDR2 is FQNEAQ. Trimming took 5 bases from V and 9 from J, leaving 11 bases between them. The CDR3 nucleotides read TGTGCCAGCAGCCTGGACAGTGCTGAGCAGTTCTTC. The encoded protein is CASSLDSAEQFF. Variable domain in full (rest from reference TRBV7-8 and TRBJ2-1): GAGVSQSPRYKVAKRGQDVALRCDPISGHVSLFWYQQALGQGPEFLTYFQNEAQLDKSGLPSDRFFAERPEGSVSTLKIQRTQQEDSAVYLCASSLDSAEQFFGPGTRLTVL.

The V call is TRBV5-4, the J call TRBJ2-7; possible D gene TRBD2, 6 bases. The CDR3 covers 14 residues. The V gene's germline CDR1 is SGHNT and CDR2 YYREEE (reference sequence). Trimming took 4 bases from V and 3 from J, leaving 14 bases between them. The CDR3 DNA reads as TGTGCCAGCAGCGGGACGGGAGAAAACTACGAGCAGTACTTC. It translates to CASSGTGENYEQYF.

The chain recombines TRBV7-2 with TRBJ2-3; 8 bases map to TRBD2. Germline V gene lookup returns CDR1 SGHTA and CDR2 FQGNSA. The ends lost 6 bases at V and 5 bases at J; junction bases unmatched: 13. The CDR3 is 16 amino acids. CDR3 bases: TGTGCCAGCAGATCACGGCCTAGCGGGTCCGGAGATACGCAGTATTTT. Its protein is CASRSRPSGSGDTQYF. Combining the CDR3 with reference TRBV7-2 and TRBJ2-3 gives the whole variable domain GAGVSQSPSNKVTEKGKDVELRCDPISGHTALYWYRQSLGQGLEFLIYFQGNSAPDKSGLPSDRFSAERTGGSVSTLTIQRTQQEDSAVYLCASRSRPSGSGDTQYFGPGTRLTVL.

This clone counts as medium-sized by frequency. The chain combines TRBV7-9 with TRBJ1-4; 7 bases are a match to TRBD1. J was trimmed by 8 bases and V by 5 bases; bases with no gene match: 5. Per the germline V gene, CDR1 is SEHNR and CDR2 is FQNEAQ (reference sequence). The length of the CDR3 is 13 residues. The CDR3 region is CASSRGTEEKLFF. The CDR3 bases are TGTGCCAGCAGCCGAGGGACAGAGGAAAAACTGTTTTTT.

CDR3 sequence (DNA): TGTGCCAGCAGTTGGGCCGGGACTAGCGTAAACAATGAGCAGTTCTTC. The encoded protein is CASSWAGTSVNNEQFF. The rearrangement uses TRBV6-5 and TRBJ2-1; TRBD2 matches at 10 bases. Germline assignment: CDR1 MNHEY and CDR2 SVGAGI. The CDR3 covers 16 residues. V was clipped by 4 bases and J by 5 bases; unmatched bases: 8.